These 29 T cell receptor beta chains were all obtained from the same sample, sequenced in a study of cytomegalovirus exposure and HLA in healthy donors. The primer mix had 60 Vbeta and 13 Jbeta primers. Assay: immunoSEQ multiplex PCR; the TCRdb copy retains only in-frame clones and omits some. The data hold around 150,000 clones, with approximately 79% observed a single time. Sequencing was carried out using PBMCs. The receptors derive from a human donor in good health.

In DNA, the CDR3 is TGTGCCATTTTCGACGGGTACGAGCAGTACTTC. It is translated as CAIFDGYEQYF. The J gene is TRBJ2-7, the V gene TRBV28; D is unresolved. Germline V lookup: CDR1 MDHEN, CDR2 SYDVKM. V was trimmed by 10 bases and J by 4 bases, leaving 11 bases between them. The CDR3 spans 11 residues.

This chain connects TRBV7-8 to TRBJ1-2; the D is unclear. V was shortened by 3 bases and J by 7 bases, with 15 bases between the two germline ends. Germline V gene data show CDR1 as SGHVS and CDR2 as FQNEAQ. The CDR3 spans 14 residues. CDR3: CASSFRPPGGGYTF. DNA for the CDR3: TGTGCCAGCAGCTTTAGGCCTCCGGGTGGTGGCTACACCTTC.

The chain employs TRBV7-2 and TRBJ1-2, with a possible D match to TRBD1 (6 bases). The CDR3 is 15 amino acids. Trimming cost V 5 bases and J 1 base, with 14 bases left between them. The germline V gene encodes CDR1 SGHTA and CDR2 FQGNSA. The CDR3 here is CASSPGQPNNYGYTF. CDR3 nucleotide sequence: TGTGCCAGCAGCCCCGGACAGCCTAATAACTATGGCTACACCTTC.

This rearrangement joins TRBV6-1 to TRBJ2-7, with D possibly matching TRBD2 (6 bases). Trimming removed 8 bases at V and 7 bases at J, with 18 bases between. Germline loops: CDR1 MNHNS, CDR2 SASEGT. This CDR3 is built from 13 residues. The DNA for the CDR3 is TGTGCCAGCTCAGGCGGGGTCCTCTGGGAGCAGTACTTC. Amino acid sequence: CASSGGVLWEQYF.

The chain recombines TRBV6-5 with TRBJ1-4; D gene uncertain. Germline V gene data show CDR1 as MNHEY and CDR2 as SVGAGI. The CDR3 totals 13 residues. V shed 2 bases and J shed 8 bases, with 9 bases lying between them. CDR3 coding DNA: TGTGCCAGCAGTTACCGGTTCCCCGAAAAACTGTTTTTT. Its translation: CASSYRFPEKLFF.

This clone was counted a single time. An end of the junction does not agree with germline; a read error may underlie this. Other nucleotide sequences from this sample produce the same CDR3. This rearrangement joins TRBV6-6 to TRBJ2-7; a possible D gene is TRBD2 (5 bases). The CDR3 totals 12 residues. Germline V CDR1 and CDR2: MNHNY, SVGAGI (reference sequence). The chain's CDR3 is CASGRGLDEQYF. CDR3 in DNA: TGCGCCAGCGGACGAGGGTTGGACGAGCAGTACTTC.

The CDR3 here is CASSGPGSGMSSYEQYF. The CDR3 DNA is TGTGCCAGCAGTGGGCCGGGGAGCGGAATGAGCTCCTACGAGCAGTACTTC. The chain combines TRBV25-1 with TRBJ2-7, with a tentative D call TRBD2 (5 bases). The ends were cut back, 4 bases at V and 0 bases at J, with 19 bases in the middle. The CDR3 is 17 residues long. Germline CDR1 and CDR2: MGHDK and SYGVNS.

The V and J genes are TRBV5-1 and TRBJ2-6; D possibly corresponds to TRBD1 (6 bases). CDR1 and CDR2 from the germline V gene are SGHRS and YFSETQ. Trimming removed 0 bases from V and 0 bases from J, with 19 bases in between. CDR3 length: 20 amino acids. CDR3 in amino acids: CASSLEGAGVGFSGANVLTF. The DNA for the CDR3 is TGCGCCAGCAGCTTGGAAGGAGCAGGGGTCGGTTTCTCTGGGGCCAACGTCCTGACTTTC.

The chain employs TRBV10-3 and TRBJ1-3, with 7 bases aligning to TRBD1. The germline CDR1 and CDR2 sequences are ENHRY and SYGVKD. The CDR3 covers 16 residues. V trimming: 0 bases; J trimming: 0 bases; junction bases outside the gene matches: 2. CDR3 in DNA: TGTGCCATCAGTGAGTCGGGGGACAGCTCTGGAAACACCATATATTTT. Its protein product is CAISESGDSSGNTIYF.

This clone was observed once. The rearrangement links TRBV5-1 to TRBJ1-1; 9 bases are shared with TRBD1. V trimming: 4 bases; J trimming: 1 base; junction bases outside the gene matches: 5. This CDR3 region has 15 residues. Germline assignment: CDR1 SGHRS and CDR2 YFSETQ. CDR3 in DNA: TGCGCCAGCAGCCCCCGGACAGGGGAGAACACTGAAGCTTTCTTT. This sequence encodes CASSPRTGENTEAFF.

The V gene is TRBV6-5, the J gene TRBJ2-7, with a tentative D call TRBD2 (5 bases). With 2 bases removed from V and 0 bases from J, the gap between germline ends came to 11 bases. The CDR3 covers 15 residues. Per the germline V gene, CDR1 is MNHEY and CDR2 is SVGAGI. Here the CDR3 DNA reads TGTGCCAGCAGTTACAACGGCGGGTCCTCCTACGAGCAGTACTTC. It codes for CASSYNGGSSYEQYF.

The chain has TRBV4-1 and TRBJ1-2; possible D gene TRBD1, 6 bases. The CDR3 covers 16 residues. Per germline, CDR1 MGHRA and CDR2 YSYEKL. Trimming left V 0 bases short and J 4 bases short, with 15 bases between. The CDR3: CASSQEGTGRVYGYTF. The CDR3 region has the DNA TGCGCCAGCAGCCAAGAGGGCACAGGGCGGGTCTATGGCTACACCTTC.

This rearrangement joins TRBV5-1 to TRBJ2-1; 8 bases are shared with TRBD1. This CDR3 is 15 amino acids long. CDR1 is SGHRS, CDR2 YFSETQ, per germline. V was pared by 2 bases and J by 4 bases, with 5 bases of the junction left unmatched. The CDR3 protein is CASSFGQGTYNEQFF. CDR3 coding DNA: TGCGCCAGCAGCTTTGGACAGGGCACATACAATGAGCAGTTCTTC.

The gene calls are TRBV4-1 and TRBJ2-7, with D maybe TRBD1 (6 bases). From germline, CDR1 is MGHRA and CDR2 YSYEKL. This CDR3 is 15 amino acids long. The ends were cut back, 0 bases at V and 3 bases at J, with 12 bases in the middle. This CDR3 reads CASSQEDSPLYEQYF. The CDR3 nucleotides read TGCGCCAGCAGCCAAGAGGACAGCCCCCTCTACGAGCAGTACTTC.

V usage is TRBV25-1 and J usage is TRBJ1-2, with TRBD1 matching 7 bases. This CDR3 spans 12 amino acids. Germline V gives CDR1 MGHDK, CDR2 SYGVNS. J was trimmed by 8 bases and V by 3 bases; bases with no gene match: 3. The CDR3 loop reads CASSDHRGGYTF. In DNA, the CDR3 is TGTGCCAGCAGTGATCACAGGGGAGGCTACACCTTC.

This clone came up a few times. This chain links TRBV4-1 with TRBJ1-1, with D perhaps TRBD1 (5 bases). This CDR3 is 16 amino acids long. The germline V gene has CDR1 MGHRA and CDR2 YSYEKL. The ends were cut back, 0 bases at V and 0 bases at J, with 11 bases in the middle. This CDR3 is CASSQDRWGVNTEAFF. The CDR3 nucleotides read TGCGCCAGCAGCCAAGATAGATGGGGGGTGAACACTGAAGCTTTCTTT.

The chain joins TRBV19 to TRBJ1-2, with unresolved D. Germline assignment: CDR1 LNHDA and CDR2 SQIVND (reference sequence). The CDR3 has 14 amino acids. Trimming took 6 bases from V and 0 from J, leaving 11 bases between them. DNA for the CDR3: TGTGCCAGTAGAGTTACCGGAGCTAACTATGGCTACACCTTC. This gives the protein CASRVTGANYGYTF.

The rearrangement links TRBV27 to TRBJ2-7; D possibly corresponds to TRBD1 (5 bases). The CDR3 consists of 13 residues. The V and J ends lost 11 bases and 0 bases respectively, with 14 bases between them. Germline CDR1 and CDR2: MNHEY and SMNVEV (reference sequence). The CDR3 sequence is CAAGAGSSYEQYF. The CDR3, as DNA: TGTGCCGCTGGGGCAGGCAGCTCCTACGAGCAGTACTTC.

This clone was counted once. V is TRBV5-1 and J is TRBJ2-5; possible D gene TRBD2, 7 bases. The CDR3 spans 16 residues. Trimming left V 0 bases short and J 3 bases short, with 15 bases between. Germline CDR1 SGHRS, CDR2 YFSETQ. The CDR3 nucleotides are TGCGCCAGCAGCTTGGCAGTCGGGGGGCTGGAAGAGACCCAGTACTTC. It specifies CASSLAVGGLEETQYF.

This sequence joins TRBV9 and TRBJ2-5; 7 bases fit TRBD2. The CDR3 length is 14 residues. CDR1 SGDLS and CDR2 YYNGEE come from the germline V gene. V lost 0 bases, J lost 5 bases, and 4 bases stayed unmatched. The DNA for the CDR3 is TGTGCCAGCAGCGTAGTGGGAGGGGTTGAGACCCAGTACTTC. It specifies CASSVVGGVETQYF.

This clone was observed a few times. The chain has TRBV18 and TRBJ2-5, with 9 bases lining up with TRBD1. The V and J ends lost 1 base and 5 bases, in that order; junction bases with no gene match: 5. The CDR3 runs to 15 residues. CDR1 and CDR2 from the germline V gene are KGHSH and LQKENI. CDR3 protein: CASSPRTGDGETQYF. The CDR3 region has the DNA TGTGCCAGCTCACCACGGACAGGGGACGGGGAGACCCAGTACTTC.

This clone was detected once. CDR3 protein: CASRITGVLNTGELFF. The CDR3 region has the DNA TGCGCCAGCAGAATAACAGGAGTTCTAAACACCGGGGAGCTGTTTTTT. This rearrangement joins TRBV5-1 to TRBJ2-2, with D perhaps TRBD1 (5 bases). The CDR3 has 16 amino acids. V was shortened by 5 bases and J by 2 bases, with 16 bases between the two germline ends. Germline values: CDR1 SGHRS, CDR2 YFSETQ.

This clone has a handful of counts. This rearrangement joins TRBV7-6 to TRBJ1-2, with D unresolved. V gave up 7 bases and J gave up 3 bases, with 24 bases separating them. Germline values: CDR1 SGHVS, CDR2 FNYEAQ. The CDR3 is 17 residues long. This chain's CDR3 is CASTPLEGRATDYGYTF. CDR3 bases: TGTGCCAGCACCCCTCTGGAGGGTAGGGCAACGGACTATGGCTACACCTTC.

CDR3 nucleotide sequence: TGTGCCAGCAGATCTCCTAGCGACGGGACCCAGTACTTC. Protein: CASRSPSDGTQYF. The V and J genes are TRBV6-5 and TRBJ2-5; D is possibly TRBD2 (6 bases). Germline assignment: CDR1 MNHEY and CDR2 SVGAGI. Trimming left V 6 bases short and J 7 bases short, with 15 bases between. This CDR3 comprises 13 residues.

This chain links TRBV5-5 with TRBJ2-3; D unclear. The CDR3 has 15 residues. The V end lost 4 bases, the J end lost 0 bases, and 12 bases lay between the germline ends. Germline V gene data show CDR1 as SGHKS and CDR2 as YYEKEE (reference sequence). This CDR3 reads CASSTLSRSTDTQYF. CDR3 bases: TGTGCCAGCAGCACCCTTAGTCGTAGCACAGATACGCAGTATTTT.

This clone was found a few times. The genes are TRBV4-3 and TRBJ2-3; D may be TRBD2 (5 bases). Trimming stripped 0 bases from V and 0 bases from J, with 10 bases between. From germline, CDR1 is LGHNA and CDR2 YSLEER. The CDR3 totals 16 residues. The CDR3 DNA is TGCGCCAGCAGCCAAGAGGCCGGGATGAGCACAGATACGCAGTATTTT. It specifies CASSQEAGMSTDTQYF.

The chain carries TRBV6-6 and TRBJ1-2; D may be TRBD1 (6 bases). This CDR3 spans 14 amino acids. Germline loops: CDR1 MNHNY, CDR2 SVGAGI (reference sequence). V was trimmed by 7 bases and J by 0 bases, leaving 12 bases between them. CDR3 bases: TGTGCCAGCAAAGGGGACAAGGCTAACTATGGCTACACCTTC. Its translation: CASKGDKANYGYTF.

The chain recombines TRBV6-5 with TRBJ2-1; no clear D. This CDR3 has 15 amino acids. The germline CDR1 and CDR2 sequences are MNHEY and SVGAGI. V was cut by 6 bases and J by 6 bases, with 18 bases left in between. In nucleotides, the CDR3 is TGTGCCAGCAGCCCCATAAGAGCTTACGCCAATGAGCAGTTCTTC. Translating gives CASSPIRAYANEQFF.

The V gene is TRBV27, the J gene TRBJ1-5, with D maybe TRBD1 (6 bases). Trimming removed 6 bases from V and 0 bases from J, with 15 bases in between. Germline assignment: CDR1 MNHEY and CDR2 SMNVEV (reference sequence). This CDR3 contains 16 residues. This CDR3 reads CASRDRKLDSNQPQHF. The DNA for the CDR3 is TGTGCCAGCAGGGACAGAAAATTAGATAGCAATCAGCCCCAGCATTTT.